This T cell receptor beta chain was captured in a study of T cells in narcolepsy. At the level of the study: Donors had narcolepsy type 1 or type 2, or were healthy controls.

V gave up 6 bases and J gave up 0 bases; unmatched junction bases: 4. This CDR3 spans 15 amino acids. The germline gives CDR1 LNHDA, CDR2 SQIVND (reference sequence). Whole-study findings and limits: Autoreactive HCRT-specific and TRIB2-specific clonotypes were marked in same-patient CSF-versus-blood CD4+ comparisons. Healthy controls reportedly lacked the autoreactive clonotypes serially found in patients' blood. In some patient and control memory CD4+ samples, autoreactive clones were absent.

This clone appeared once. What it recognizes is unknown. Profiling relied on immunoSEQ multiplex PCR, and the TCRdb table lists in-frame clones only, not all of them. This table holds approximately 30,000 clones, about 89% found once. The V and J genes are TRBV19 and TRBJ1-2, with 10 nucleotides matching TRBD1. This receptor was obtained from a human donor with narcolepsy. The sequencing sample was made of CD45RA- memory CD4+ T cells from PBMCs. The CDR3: CASSRDRGSNYGYTF. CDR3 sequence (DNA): TGTGCCAGTAGCCGGGACAGGGGCTCTAACTATGGCTACACCTTC.